These 26 T cell receptor beta chains share one sample of origin, sequenced in a study of regulatory T cells in long-lasting Graves disease. Sequencing libraries for TCR beta were prepared with iRepertoire HTBI primers and Arm-PCR of CDR3 regions. TCRdb analysed the multiplex PCR reads with MiXCR anew, one entry per CDR3 protein. This table holds around 470,000 distinct CDR3 sequences, 13% to 15% found once. Noted time point: newly diagnosed GD, antithyroid drugs for less than 3 months. Researchers made the TCR library from RNA that was extracted from PBMCs. Separately, the same data were catalogued under a study of T cells in Graves' hyperthyroidism and ophthalmopathy.

The sample here was peripheral blood mononuclear cells (PBMCs), taken at new diagnosis, from a patient treated with antithyroid drugs. The source is a woman between 45 and 65 years old with Graves disease.

The J gene is TRBJ2-2, the V gene TRBV3-1; 12 positions match TRBD2. CDR1 LGHDT and CDR2 YNNKEL come from the germline V gene (reference sequence). CDR3 length: 19 residues. V lost 2 bases, J lost 5 bases, and 12 bases stayed unmatched. In nucleotides, the CDR3 is TGTGCCAGCAGCCAAAAGCCCAGACTAGCGGGAGTTGGGACCGGGGAGCTGTTTTTT. The encoded protein is CASSQKPRLAGVGTGELFF.

This clonotype was seen a handful of times. V gene TRBV12-3 or TRBV12-4 combines with J gene TRBJ1-3; D perhaps matches TRBD1 (5 bases). Trimming removed 5 bases from V and 0 bases from J, with 14 bases in between. There are 16 residues in the CDR3. The CDR3 bases are TGTGCCAGCAGTCCTTGGGGGGGGAGCTCTGGAAACACCATATATTTT. It is translated as CASSPWGGSSGNTIYF.

In this sample, this clonotype turned up a few times. V usage is TRBV6-2 or TRBV6-3 and J usage is TRBJ1-1, with 8 bases identical to TRBD1. The germline V gene encodes CDR1 MNHEY and CDR2 SVGEGT. J was trimmed by 0 bases and V by 5 bases; bases with no gene match: 8. The CDR3 contains 16 residues. The CDR3 protein is CASSDRDRTMNTEAFF. CDR3 in DNA: TGTGCCAGCAGTGACCGGGACAGGACTATGAACACTGAAGCTTTCTTT.

With regard to this clonotype: A much bigger clone sits one base away, suggesting this may be a read error. This chain joins TRBV2 and TRBJ2-1; TRBD1 is a possible D gene (6 bases). The CDR3 consists of 15 residues. The germline gives CDR1 SNHLY, CDR2 FYNNEI. Trimming left V 6 bases short and J 8 bases short, with 20 bases between. CDR3 in amino acids: CASRPDSERLDEQFF. Here the CDR3 DNA reads TGTGCCAGCAGACCGGACAGTGAGCGCCTTGATGAGCAGTTCTTC.

As concerns this clonotype: A much larger clone sits a single nucleotide away, making a read error possible. The chain has TRBV7-9 and TRBJ2-7, with TRBD2 as a possible D gene (7 bases). This CDR3 has 16 residues. Germline V CDR1 and CDR2: SEHNR, FQNEAQ (reference sequence). This chain's CDR3 is CTSSLDSGGTPYEQYF. The CDR3 DNA is TGCACCAGCAGCTTGGATTCGGGGGGCACTCCCTACGAGCAGTACTTC.

This clonotype was picked up many times. V and J are TRBV7-2 and TRBJ2-5; tentatively, D is TRBD2 (7 bases). V was trimmed by 4 bases and J by 0 bases, leaving 12 bases between them. CDR1 and CDR2 (germline): SGHTA, FQGNSA. The CDR3 is made up of 15 amino acids. The CDR3 reads CASSWGGRDQETQYF. CDR3 in DNA: TGTGCCAGCAGCTGGGGGGGGCGGGACCAAGAGACCCAGTACTTC.

This clonotype came up a few times. The rearrangement links TRBV30 to TRBJ1-2, with 8 positions matching TRBD1. Germline V gene sequence: CDR1 GTSNPN, CDR2 SVGIG (reference sequence). The CDR3 consists of 15 residues. The V segment lost 4 bases and the J segment 4 bases; nucleotides outside the gene matches: 11. In DNA, the CDR3 is TGTGCCTGGACGATCGGGACAGGAGCTGCCTATGGCTACACCTTC. It codes for CAWTIGTGAAYGYTF.

This clonotype was seen more than once but under ten times. The CDR3 sequence: CASSLDGGQSYNEQFF. In nucleotides, the CDR3 is TGCGCCAGCAGCTTGGACGGGGGGCAGTCCTACAATGAGCAGTTCTTC. This chain links TRBV5-1 with TRBJ2-1, with D maybe TRBD2 (7 bases). Germline assignment: CDR1 SGHRS and CDR2 YFSETQ. V was shortened by 0 bases and J by 1 base, with 11 bases between the two germline ends. The CDR3 sequence is 16 residues long.

The V and J genes are TRBV28 and TRBJ2-7; tentatively, D is TRBD1 or TRBD2 (5 bases each). Germline assignment: CDR1 MDHEN and CDR2 SYDVKM. Trimming stripped 8 bases from V and 4 bases from J, with 18 bases between. The CDR3 is made up of 14 amino acids. The CDR3 is CASQMKGRLYEQYF. The CDR3 coding sequence is TGTGCCAGCCAGATGAAGGGACGGCTATACGAGCAGTACTTC.

This clonotype was seen more than once but under ten times. J is TRBJ2-3 and V is TRBV3-1; 8 nucleotides align to TRBD1. The CDR3 spans 16 residues. CDR1 and CDR2 from the germline V gene are LGHDT and YNNKEL (reference sequence). J was trimmed by 2 bases and V by 4 bases; bases with no gene match: 8. CDR3 in DNA: TGTGCCAGCAGCCCCAAGACAGGGGCCTTCACAGATACGCAGTATTTT. Translation gives CASSPKTGAFTDTQYF.

This clonotype has ten or more counts. This rearrangement joins TRBV28 to TRBJ2-7; D perhaps matches TRBD2 (6 bases). Germline lookup yields CDR1 MDHEN and CDR2 SYDVKM. There are 12 residues in the CDR3. V lost 10 bases to trimming and J lost 3 bases, with 13 bases between them. CDR3 amino acids: CATAVGGYEQYF. The CDR3 nucleotides are TGTGCCACCGCCGTGGGGGGCTACGAGCAGTACTTC.

This clonotype appeared once. The germline gene is not matched at one end of the junction; a read error may be the cause. The chain links TRBV29-1 to TRBJ2-5, with 8 bases lining up with TRBD1. This CDR3 spans 13 amino acids. CDR1 is SQVTM and CDR2 is ANQGSEA in the germline V gene. CDR3 loop: CSVAWTGQETEYF. The CDR3 DNA reads as TGCAGCGTTGCATGGACAGGGCAAGAGACCGAGTACTTC. The whole variable domain, remainder taken from reference TRBV29-1 and TRBJ2-5, is SAVISQKPSRDICQRGTSLTIQCQVDSQVTMMFWYRQQPGQSLTLIATANQGSEATYESGFVIDKFPISRPNLTFSTLTVSNMSPEDSSIYLCSVAWTGQETEYFGPGTRLLVL.

As DNA, the CDR3 is TGCGCCAGCAGAGGGCAGGGGGCGACTAGCGGGAAAGCAGATACGCAGTATTTT. This sequence encodes CASRGQGATSGKADTQYF. The chain is built from TRBV5-1 and TRBJ2-3; TRBD2 aligns across 11 bases. This CDR3 comprises 18 residues. After removal of 5 bases from V and 4 bases from J, the junction contained 15 bases not matched to a gene. Germline lookup yields CDR1 SGHRS and CDR2 YFSETQ.

Ten or more counts support this clonotype. The chain carries TRBV30 and TRBJ1-5, with a weak D call TRBD1 (6 bases). Germline CDR1 GTSNPN, CDR2 SVGIG (reference sequence). Trimming removed 5 bases from V and 2 bases from J, with 10 bases in between. CDR3 size: 13 residues. The CDR3 DNA is TGTGCCTGGGGGAGACAGGGCAATCAGCCCCAGCATTTT. Translation: CAWGRQGNQPQHF.

The genes are TRBV3-1 and TRBJ1-5, with D unclear. The V end was cut by 1 base, the J end by 10 bases, with 17 bases between. This CDR3 has 15 amino acids. The germline V gene has CDR1 LGHDT and CDR2 YNNKEL (reference sequence). The CDR3 DNA is TGTGCCAGCAGCCAAGGTTCGCAGCACAACACTCCCCAGCATTTT. This translates into CASSQGSQHNTPQHF.

This clonotype has at least ten counts. V gene TRBV30 combines with J gene TRBJ1-6, with D possibly being TRBD1 (5 bases). V lost 2 bases to trimming and J lost 5 bases, with 19 bases between them. Germline V gene lookup returns CDR1 GTSNPN and CDR2 SVGIG (reference sequence). This CDR3 has 17 amino acids. The CDR3 loop is CAWSPGWGSNNNSPLHF. DNA for the CDR3: TGTGCCTGGAGTCCTGGTTGGGGGAGCAATAATAATTCACCCCTCCACTTT.

V usage is TRBV6-2 or TRBV6-3 and J usage is TRBJ1-2; D unclear. This CDR3 contains 11 residues. Trimming took 8 bases from V and 1 from J, leaving 5 bases between them. CDR1 is MNHEY, CDR2 SVGEGT, per germline. Written as DNA, the CDR3 is TGTGCCAGCTTCAATAACTATGGCTACACCTTC. Translating it yields CASFNNYGYTF.

Details on this clonotype: A read error may produce the germline difference seen at one junction end. The chain employs TRBV18 and TRBJ2-7; no firm D call. The CDR3 is made up of 13 amino acids. The germline V gene encodes CDR1 KGHSH and CDR2 LQKENI. In DNA, the CDR3 is TGTGCCAGCTCACCACCAGGGTTGGCCGAGCAGGACTTC. Translating gives CASSPPGLAEQDF.

This clonotype was detected ten times or more. The gene calls are TRBV2 and TRBJ2-1; the D gene is possibly TRBD2 (5 bases). Germline CDR1 SNHLY, CDR2 FYNNEI. This CDR3 is built from 13 residues. V shed 8 bases and J shed 4 bases, with 12 bases lying between them. CDR3 bases: TGTGCCAGCCTGCGGGTAGGGTACAATGAGCAGTTCTTC. Translating gives CASLRVGYNEQFF. Drawing the rest from reference TRBV2 and TRBJ2-1, the complete variable domain is EPEVTQTPSHQVTQMGQEVILRCVPISNHLYFYWYRQILGQKVEFLVSFYNNEISEKSEIFDDQFSVERPDGSNFTLKIRSTKLEDSAMYFCASLRVGYNEQFFGPGTRLTVL.

This clonotype was found many times. The V gene is TRBV6-1, the J gene TRBJ1-2, with a tentative D call TRBD1 (6 bases). Trimming removed 7 bases from V and 4 bases from J, with 22 bases in between. The CDR3 loop spans 16 amino acids. From germline, CDR1 is MNHNS and CDR2 SASEGT. CDR3 in amino acids: CASNPTGTYGSYGYTF. CDR3 nucleotides: TGTGCCAGCAACCCCACCGGGACATATGGGTCCTATGGCTACACCTTC.

This clonotype has a count of ten or more. The chain combines TRBV5-4 with TRBJ1-1; D is unclear. Trimming stripped 0 bases from V and 4 bases from J, with 10 bases between. Looked up from germline, CDR1 is SGHNT and CDR2 is YYREEE (reference sequence). The CDR3 loop spans 14 amino acids. In nucleotides, the CDR3 is TGTGCCAGCAGCTTGGACCGGTGGGGCACTGAAGCTTTCTTT. Its translation: CASSLDRWGTEAFF.

The sample holds a few counts of this clonotype. The chain couples TRBV30 to TRBJ2-5; no reliable D call. Per the germline V gene, CDR1 is GTSNPN and CDR2 is SVGIG (reference sequence). The ends were cut back, 0 bases at V and 5 bases at J, with 10 bases in the middle. The CDR3 runs 13 residues. CDR3 bases: TGTGCCTGGAGTGTAGGGTTCAAGGAGACCCAGTACTTC. Protein sequence: CAWSVGFKETQYF.

This clonotype showed up many times. The chain couples TRBV7-2 to TRBJ2-5, with 8 positions matching TRBD1. V lost 5 bases, J lost 0 bases, and 5 bases stayed unmatched. Germline V lookup: CDR1 SGHTA, CDR2 FQGNSA. The CDR3 extends over 15 amino acids. The CDR3 loop is CASSLDRAYQETQYF. CDR3 nucleotide sequence: TGTGCCAGCAGCCTGGACAGGGCCTACCAAGAGACCCAGTACTTC.

This chain connects TRBV6-1 to TRBJ2-3, with a weak D call TRBD2 (7 bases). V dropped 0 bases and J dropped 4 bases, with 20 bases sitting between them. The CDR3 contains 18 residues. Germline CDR1 reads MNHNS; CDR2 reads SASEGT. The chain's CDR3 is CASSEAWGGPPRSDTQYF. Here the CDR3 DNA reads TGTGCCAGCAGTGAAGCTTGGGGGGGCCCACCGAGGTCAGATACGCAGTATTTT.

Points on this clonotype: Since a much larger clone is just one base distant, this may be a read error. This CDR3 reads CSANRQGGSIQYF. In DNA, the CDR3 is TGCAGTGCTAACCGACAGGGTGGGAGCATTCAGTACTTC. The V gene is TRBV20-1, the J gene TRBJ2-4; 7 bases map to TRBD1. Per the germline V gene, CDR1 is DFQATT and CDR2 is SNEGSKA (reference sequence). The CDR3 contains 13 residues. With 4 bases clipped from V and 9 bases from J, the junction kept 9 bases outside the gene matches.

This clonotype has a count of ten or more. The V call is TRBV27, the J call TRBJ2-1; 7 nucleotides line up with TRBD2. After removal of 4 bases from V and 6 bases from J, the junction contained 12 bases not matched to a gene. This CDR3 comprises 16 residues. Germline assignment: CDR1 MNHEY and CDR2 SMNVEV (reference sequence). The CDR3 DNA follows: TGTGCCAGCAGTTCAGGACTTCGAGCGGGACGCAATGAGCAGTTCTTC. This codes for CASSSGLRAGRNEQFF.